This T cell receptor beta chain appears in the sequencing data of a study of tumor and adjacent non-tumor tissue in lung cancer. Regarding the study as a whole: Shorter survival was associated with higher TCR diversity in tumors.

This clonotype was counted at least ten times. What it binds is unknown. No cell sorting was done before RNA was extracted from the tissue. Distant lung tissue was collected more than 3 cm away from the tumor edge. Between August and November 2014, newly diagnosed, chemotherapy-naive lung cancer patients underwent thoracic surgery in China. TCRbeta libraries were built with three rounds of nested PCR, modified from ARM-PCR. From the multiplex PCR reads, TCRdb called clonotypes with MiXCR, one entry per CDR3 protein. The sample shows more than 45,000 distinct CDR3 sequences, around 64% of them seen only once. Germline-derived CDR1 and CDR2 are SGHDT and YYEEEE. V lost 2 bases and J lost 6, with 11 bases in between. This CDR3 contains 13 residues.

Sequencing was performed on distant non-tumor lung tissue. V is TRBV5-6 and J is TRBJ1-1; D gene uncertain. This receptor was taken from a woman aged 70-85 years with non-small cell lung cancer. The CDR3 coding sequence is TGTGCCAGCAGCTTCCGATCGGGAGCTGAAGCTTTCTTT. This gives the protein CASSFRSGAEAFF.